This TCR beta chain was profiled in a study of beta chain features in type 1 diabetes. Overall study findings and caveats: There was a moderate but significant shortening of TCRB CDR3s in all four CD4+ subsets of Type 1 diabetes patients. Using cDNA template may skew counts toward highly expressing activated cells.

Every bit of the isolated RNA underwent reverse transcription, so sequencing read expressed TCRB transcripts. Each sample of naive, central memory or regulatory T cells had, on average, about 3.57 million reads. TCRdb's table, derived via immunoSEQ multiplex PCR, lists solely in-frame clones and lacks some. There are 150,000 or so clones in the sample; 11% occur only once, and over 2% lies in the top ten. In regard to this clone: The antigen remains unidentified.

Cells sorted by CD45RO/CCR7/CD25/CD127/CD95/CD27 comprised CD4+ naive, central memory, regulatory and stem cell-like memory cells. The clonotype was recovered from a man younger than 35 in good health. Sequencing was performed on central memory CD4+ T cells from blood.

As DNA, the CDR3 is TGTGCCAGCAGGTGGACTCTGAATAATGAGCAGTTCTTC. As protein: CASRWTLNNEQFF. The chain combines TRBV2 with TRBJ2-1, with D possibly being TRBD2 (5 bases). This CDR3 has 13 amino acids. The V end lost 6 bases, the J end lost 7 bases, and 13 bases lay between the germline ends. Germline V gene sequence: CDR1 SNHLY, CDR2 FYNNEI.